A single T cell receptor beta chain is shown here with its context. The antigen is unknown. This specimen belongs to a study of identical twins. Study-wide results and caveats: Models, which agreed with sharing between unrelated individuals, nonetheless underestimated the out-of-frame TCR alpha sharing seen in monozygotic twins. Those out-of-frame alpha sequences shared by twins showed an excess of low generation probability.

CDR1 and CDR2 from the germline V gene are MNHNS and SASEGT. CDR3 size: 15 residues. Trimming took 6 bases from V and 5 from J; bases not matched to a gene: 12. The authors used template switching to add a universal primer site and gave cDNA unique molecular identifiers. TCRdb re-analysed the 5' RACE reads in MiXCR, keeping a single row per CDR3 protein. The sample carries roughly 570,000 distinct CDR3 sequences, 9.6% recorded once. This sample also appeared in a second study, on yellow fever vaccine responses in identical twins.

Source material: PBMCs. This chain connects TRBV6-1 to TRBJ2-5; 7 bases line up with TRBD1. The TCR comes from a young woman in good health. The CDR3: CASRAWDSPGETQYF. In DNA form, the CDR3 reads TGTGCCAGCAGAGCCTGGGACAGTCCGGGTGAGACCCAGTACTTC.